These 31 T cell receptor beta chains were all obtained from the same sample, sequenced in a study of blood T cell repertoires in COVID-19. The data were produced by immunoSEQ multiplex PCR, yet TCRdb's version contains in-frame clones alone and is incomplete. The sample lists around 95,000 clones, about 77% occurring once. The sample was peripheral blood. The receptors here all came from a woman in her sixties or seventies with acute or convalescent COVID-19.

This chain joins TRBV20-1 and TRBJ2-5, with 12 nucleotides matching TRBD2. V lost 3 bases to trimming and J lost 0 bases; unmatched junction nucleotides: 5. This CDR3 region has 16 residues. CDR1 DFQATT and CDR2 SNEGSKA come from the germline V gene (reference sequence). The CDR3 region is CSASGLAGGYQETQYF. The CDR3 DNA reads as TGCAGTGCTAGTGGGCTAGCGGGGGGGTACCAAGAGACCCAGTACTTC.

This chain uses TRBV5-1 with TRBJ1-5, with D unresolved. Per the germline V gene, CDR1 is SGHRS and CDR2 is YFSETQ. CDR3 size: 14 residues. Trimming cost V 0 bases and J 5 bases, with 9 bases left between them. The CDR3 DNA sequence: TGCGCCAGCAGCTTGGCCGGTGAGGATCAGCCCCAGCATTTT. It yields the protein CASSLAGEDQPQHF.

The chain links TRBV10-2 to TRBJ1-2; D is perhaps TRBD1 (6 bases). CDR1 and CDR2 (germline): WSHSY, SAAADI. The germline V and J ends were trimmed by 3 bases and 4 bases, with 12 bases remaining between them. The CDR3 consists of 14 residues. The CDR3 DNA follows: TGCGCCAGCAGTGACCCCGGGACACCCTATGGCTACACCTTC. Residues: CASSDPGTPYGYTF.

DNA of the CDR3: TGTGCCAGCAAAGGCAGTGGACTTTTCAATGGCTACACCTTC. Its translation: CASKGSGLFNGYTF. V and J are TRBV6-5 and TRBJ1-2; D is unresolved. V lost 7 bases and J 6 bases, leaving 18 bases between the germline ends. This CDR3 has 14 amino acids. Germline CDR1 is MNHEY and CDR2 is SVGAGI.

This clone came up many times. The chain is built from TRBV7-8 and TRBJ1-6, with 11 bases that match TRBD1. The J segment lost 8 bases and the V segment lost 10 bases, leaving 10 bases of the junction unmatched. Germline V gives CDR1 SGHVS, CDR2 FQNEAQ. The CDR3 runs to 15 residues. The CDR3 protein is CAIRPRDRGDSPLHF. Written as DNA, the CDR3 is TGTGCCATCCGTCCCCGGGACAGGGGGGATTCACCCCTCCACTTT.

The V gene is TRBV10-3, the J gene TRBJ1-3; 7 positions match TRBD1. Germline V CDR1 and CDR2: ENHRY, SYGVKD. This CDR3 is built from 15 residues. V gave up 6 bases and J gave up 0 bases; unmatched junction bases: 5. CDR3 in DNA: TGTGCCATCAGCGACCGGGACAGCTCTGGAAACACCATATATTTT. Encoded protein: CAISDRDSSGNTIYF.

This clone was counted between two and nine times. The rearrangement uses TRBV19 and TRBJ2-1; a possible D gene is TRBD1 (6 bases). The CDR3 loop spans 16 amino acids. CDR1 is LNHDA, CDR2 SQIVND, per germline (reference sequence). V was clipped by 3 bases and J by 0 bases, with 12 bases between them. The CDR3 spells CASSIDRLSSYNEQFF. The CDR3, as DNA: TGTGCCAGTAGTATCGACAGGCTGAGCTCCTACAATGAGCAGTTCTTC.

This clone was seen once. This chain links TRBV5-4 with TRBJ2-3, with D unclear. Germline V gene sequence: CDR1 SGHNT, CDR2 YYREEE (reference sequence). The CDR3 contains 11 residues. The ends were cut back, 3 bases at V and 6 bases at J, with 5 bases in the middle. The CDR3 loop reads CASSSRDTQYF. CDR3 nucleotides: TGTGCCAGCAGCTCGAGGGATACGCAGTATTTT.

The CDR3 coding sequence is TGCGCCAGCAGCTCGGGGAACTCTGGAAACACCATATATTTT. Encoded protein: CASSSGNSGNTIYF. The chain joins TRBV5-1 to TRBJ1-3; D is unclear. This CDR3 has 14 amino acids. V shed 3 bases and J shed 0 bases, with 7 bases lying between them. Germline CDR1 SGHRS, CDR2 YFSETQ. The full variable domain, in which reference TRBV5-1 and TRBJ1-3 provide the parts outside the CDR3, is KAGVTQTPRYLIKTRGQQVTLSCSPISGHRSVSWYQQTPGQGLQFLFEYFSETQRNKGNFPGRFSGRQFSNSRSEMNVSTLELGDSALYLCASSSGNSGNTIYFGEGSWLTVV.

V is TRBV7-2 and J is TRBJ2-3, with D hard to call. The CDR3 has 12 residues. Germline lookup yields CDR1 SGHTA and CDR2 FQGNSA. V was cut by 5 bases and J by 7 bases, with 10 bases left in between. The CDR3 loop is CASSRPENTQYF. The CDR3 DNA is TGTGCCAGCAGCCGACCGGAGAATACGCAGTATTTT.

This chain links TRBV18 with TRBJ2-1; TRBD2 is a possible D gene (5 bases). The CDR3 has 14 amino acids. Germline CDR1 reads KGHSH; CDR2 reads LQKENI. V was trimmed by 2 bases and J by 5 bases, leaving 10 bases between them. The chain's CDR3 is CASSPYGIDNEQFF. The CDR3 region has the DNA TGTGCCAGCTCACCATACGGGATTGACAATGAGCAGTTCTTC.

CDR3 in DNA: TGTGCCAGCAGTCCCCCCCTAGCGGGCGCCCAGAATGAGCAGTTCTTC. Its protein is CASSPPLAGAQNEQFF. The chain employs TRBV5-6 and TRBJ2-1, with 8 bases fitting TRBD2. This CDR3 region has 16 residues. V was pared by 5 bases and J by 7 bases, with 14 bases of the junction left unmatched. Germline V gives CDR1 SGHDT, CDR2 YYEEEE. The whole variable domain, remainder taken from reference TRBV5-6 and TRBJ2-1, is DAGVTQSPTHLIKTRGQQVTLRCSPKSGHDTVSWYQQALGQGPQFIFQYYEEEERQRGNFPDRFSGHQFPNYSSELNVNALLLGDSALYLCASSPPLAGAQNEQFFGPGTRLTVL.

This CDR3 reads CASSVGTRGATEAFF. The CDR3 DNA is TGTGCCAGCTCAGTCGGGACCCGCGGGGCGACTGAAGCTTTCTTT. The rearrangement uses TRBV18 and TRBJ1-1; TRBD1 might be the D (5 bases). Trimming left V 5 bases short and J 5 bases short, with 18 bases between. This CDR3 spans 15 amino acids. In germline, CDR1 is KGHSH, CDR2 LQKENI.

The chain carries TRBV27 and TRBJ2-3; 10 bases align to TRBD2. In germline, CDR1 is MNHEY, CDR2 SMNVEV (reference sequence). The V segment lost 5 bases and the J segment 6 bases; nucleotides outside the gene matches: 8. The CDR3 consists of 15 residues. CDR3 sequence (DNA): TGTGCCAGCAGTCCCGGACTAGCGGTACGGGATACGCAGTATTTT. Protein: CASSPGLAVRDTQYF.

This clone occurred a few times. The rearrangement joins TRBV14 to TRBJ1-5, with 8 bases fitting TRBD1. Trimming at V came to 0 bases and at J to 2 bases, leaving 9 bases not matched to a gene. Germline V gene sequence: CDR1 SGHDN, CDR2 FVKESK. The CDR3 has 18 amino acids. The CDR3 DNA sequence: TGTGCCAGCAGCCAAGATGAACAGGGGGATACGGGCAATCAGCCCCAGCATTTT. Translation gives CASSQDEQGDTGNQPQHF. Combining the CDR3 with reference TRBV14 and TRBJ1-5 gives the whole variable domain EAGVTQFPSHSVIEKGQTVTLRCDPISGHDNLYWYRRVMGKEIKFLLHFVKESKQDESGMPNNRFLAERTGGTYSTLKVQPAELEDSGVYFCASSQDEQGDTGNQPQHFGDGTRLSIL.

With regard to this clone: Other DNA sequences in the same sample also yield this CDR3. V is TRBV2 and J is TRBJ1-4; 9 bases are a match to TRBD1. Germline values: CDR1 SNHLY, CDR2 FYNNEI. This CDR3 is built from 14 residues. V trimming: 5 bases; J trimming: 7 bases; junction bases outside the gene matches: 5. The CDR3 DNA follows: TGTGCCAGCAGTATACAGGGGGCGGGTGAAAAACTGTTTTTT. It translates to CASSIQGAGEKLFF.

This clone was seen only a few times. The chain combines TRBV11-3 with TRBJ2-2, with 13 positions matching TRBD2. Trimming took 4 bases from V and 5 from J; bases not matched to a gene: 4. Germline V lookup: CDR1 SGHNT, CDR2 YENEEA. The CDR3 totals 16 residues. This CDR3 is CASSSGLAGDTGELFF. For the CDR3, the DNA is TGTGCCAGCAGCTCCGGACTAGCGGGGGATACCGGGGAGCTGTTTTTT.

This clone was detected only once. This rearrangement joins TRBV19 to TRBJ1-1; D is perhaps TRBD1 (6 bases). V was trimmed by 10 bases and J by 0 bases, leaving 15 bases between them. The CDR3 has 14 residues. Germline V lookup: CDR1 LNHDA, CDR2 SQIVND (reference sequence). The CDR3 here is CATGGLNMNTEAFF. The CDR3 DNA is TGTGCCACTGGGGGCCTCAATATGAACACTGAAGCTTTCTTT.

The rearrangement links TRBV6-1 to TRBJ2-7, with 13 bases that match TRBD2. Trimming removed 0 bases from V and 0 bases from J; junction bases left unmatched: 14. The CDR3 runs to 21 residues. Germline CDR1 is MNHNS and CDR2 is SASEGT. In DNA, the CDR3 is TGTGCCAGCAGTGAAGCTTGGGGGGGGACTAGCGGGGCTAGGAGCTCCTACGAGCAGTACTTC. Its translation: CASSEAWGGTSGARSSYEQYF.

The chain couples TRBV10-3 to TRBJ1-1; no firm D call. Looked up from germline, CDR1 is ENHRY and CDR2 is SYGVKD. The CDR3 is 12 residues long. V was clipped by 8 bases and J by 11 bases, with 18 bases between them. In DNA, the CDR3 is TGTGCCATCGCTTCCGCCGGAGTAGAGGCTTTCTTT. Translating it yields CAIASAGVEAFF.

The chain is built from TRBV3-1 (or the pseudogene TRBV3-2) and TRBJ2-1; 8 bases agree with TRBD1. Trimming took 4 bases from V and 0 from J; bases not matched to a gene: 2. This CDR3 has 15 residues. Germline assignment: CDR1 LGHDT and CDR2 YNNKEL (reference sequence). The CDR3 region is CASSPTGGSYNEQFF. DNA for the CDR3: TGTGCCAGCAGCCCTACAGGGGGCTCCTACAATGAGCAGTTCTTC.

The V gene is TRBV6-5, the J gene TRBJ1-2; 7 nucleotides match TRBD1. V lost 6 bases, J lost 4 bases, and 5 bases stayed unmatched. This CDR3 is 13 amino acids long. Germline V gene sequence: CDR1 MNHEY, CDR2 SVGAGI. The DNA of the CDR3 is TGTGCCAGCAGGCCGGGACAGACCTATGGCTACACCTTC. Its translation is CASRPGQTYGYTF.

DNA for the CDR3: TGTGCCAGCAGCCGAGGGACAGGGTCTGGAAACACCATATATTTT. This codes for CASSRGTGSGNTIYF. V usage is TRBV6-5 and J usage is TRBJ1-3; 9 nucleotides align to TRBD1. The CDR3 has 15 amino acids. V trimming: 6 bases; J trimming: 1 base; junction bases outside the gene matches: 4. Germline V gene sequence: CDR1 MNHEY, CDR2 SVGAGI.

This clone was recorded only once. The rearrangement joins TRBV9 to TRBJ2-1, with D hard to call. This CDR3 spans 15 amino acids. V lost 0 bases to trimming and J lost 8 bases, with 15 bases between them. Germline V gene lookup returns CDR1 SGDLS and CDR2 YYNGEE. CDR3 sequence: CASSVAVLGTYEQFF. The CDR3 DNA reads TGTGCCAGCAGCGTAGCGGTACTTGGTACGTATGAGCAGTTCTTC. The complete variable domain, with remaining parts taken from reference TRBV9 and TRBJ2-1, reads DSGVTQTPKHLITATGQRVTLRCSPRSGDLSVYWYQQSLDQGLQFLIQYYNGEERAKGNILERFSAQQFPDLHSELNLSSLELGDSALYFCASSVAVLGTYEQFFGPGTRLTVL.

The J gene is TRBJ2-2, the V gene TRBV11-2; 9 bases are a match to TRBD2. The CDR3 has 15 amino acids. Germline V gene data show CDR1 as SGHAT and CDR2 as FQNNGV. The trim removed 3 bases at V and 5 bases at J, leaving 4 bases unmatched. The CDR3 bases are TGTGCCAGCAGCTTCAGCGGGGGGAAGACCGGGGAGCTGTTTTTT. Encoded protein: CASSFSGGKTGELFF.

The chain uses TRBV5-4 and TRBJ2-3; 10 bases fit TRBD1. With 3 bases clipped from V and 3 bases from J, the junction kept 4 bases outside the gene matches. The CDR3 contains 15 residues. Germline CDR1 SGHNT, CDR2 YYREEE (reference sequence). CDR3 DNA: TGTGCCAGCAGCTCGGACAGGGGGATGACAGATACGCAGTATTTT. This sequence encodes CASSSDRGMTDTQYF.

The chain couples TRBV7-7 to TRBJ1-3; TRBD1 aligns across 7 bases. Trimming removed 4 bases from V and 3 bases from J; junction bases left unmatched: 3. This CDR3 spans 14 amino acids. Germline V gives CDR1 SSHAT, CDR2 FNYEAQ (reference sequence). CDR3 nucleotide sequence: TGTGCCAGCAGCTCGGGACAGCATGGAAACACCATATATTTT. This translates into CASSSGQHGNTIYF.

This chain uses TRBV27 with TRBJ1-6; 8 nucleotides agree with TRBD1. Germline V CDR1 and CDR2: MNHEY, SMNVEV (reference sequence). The J segment lost 10 bases and the V segment lost 8 bases, leaving 28 bases of the junction unmatched. The CDR3 loop spans 20 amino acids. The CDR3 region has the DNA TGTGCCAGCGCCCTAATAGCACGAAGGGGACAGGTTACACCTTGGTCACCCCTCCACTTT. It specifies CASALIARRGQVTPWSPLHF.

J is TRBJ1-2 and V is TRBV28; 7 positions match TRBD1. The V gene's germline CDR1 is MDHEN and CDR2 SYDVKM. Trimming cost V 5 bases and J 4 bases; bases outside gene matches: 4. The CDR3 has 13 residues. CDR3 nucleotides: TGTGCCAGCAGTAGACAGGGACCCTATGGCTACACCTTC. Residues: CASSRQGPYGYTF.

The table lists this clone with a count of one. The rearrangement uses TRBV7-9 and TRBJ2-3; no definite D call. Trimming cost V 7 bases and J 3 bases, with 11 bases left between them. CDR1 and CDR2 (germline): SEHNR, FQNEAQ (reference sequence). CDR3 length equals 13 residues. In DNA, the CDR3 is TGTGCCAGCATCTCCCCGGGTACAGATACGCAGTATTTT. This gives the protein CASISPGTDTQYF.

This rearrangement joins TRBV6-1 to TRBJ1-5, with D maybe TRBD1 (5 bases). Trimming shortened V by 3 bases and J by 7 bases, and 10 bases separated the two germline ends. CDR3 length: 13 residues. Germline values: CDR1 MNHNS, CDR2 SASEGT. CDR3 region: CASSEYQGQPQHF. The CDR3 DNA reads as TGTGCCAGCAGTGAGTACCAGGGCCAGCCCCAGCATTTT.